One sample yielded the 31 T cell receptor beta chains listed below, sequenced in a study of T cells in Graves' hyperthyroidism and ophthalmopathy. Template material for amplifying TCR beta CDR3 regions consisted of RNA transcripts. First-round RT-PCR of the TCR CDR3 relied on the HTBI primer set. MiXCR, run by TCRdb on the multiplex PCR reads, gives a single entry per CDR3 protein. Among 650,000 to 850,000 distinct CDR3 sequences listed, around 20% were seen once. Sequenced: blood. The receptors originated from a woman between 45 and 60 years old with Graves' hyperthyroidism that later progressed to Graves' ophthalmopathy.

This clonotype has ten or more counts. In nucleotides, the CDR3 is TGTGCCAGCAGGTTTCCAGGGGGGACTACTAGCACAGATACGCAGTATTTT. Its translation: CASRFPGGTTSTDTQYF. The rearrangement uses TRBV7-9 and TRBJ2-3, with D possibly being TRBD1 or TRBD2 (7 bases each). Trimming cost V 6 bases and J 0 bases, with 19 bases left between them. Germline CDR1 and CDR2: SEHNR and FQNEAQ (reference sequence). This CDR3 contains 17 residues. The whole variable domain, remainder taken from reference TRBV7-9 and TRBJ2-3, is DTGVSQNPRHKITKRGQNVTFRCDPISEHNRLYWYRQTLGQGPEFLTYFQNEAQLEKSRLLSDRFSAERPKGSFSTLEIQRTEQGDSAMYLCASRFPGGTTSTDTQYFGPGTRLTVL.

This clonotype occurred many times. J is TRBJ1-4 and V is TRBV11-2; D uncertain. The CDR3 totals 15 residues. Germline V CDR1 and CDR2: SGHAT, FQNNGV. V was cut by 7 bases and J by 0 bases, with 12 bases left in between. The CDR3 loop is CASTPTVTTNEKLFF. DNA for the CDR3: TGTGCCAGCACCCCTACGGTTACAACTAATGAAAAACTGTTTTTT.

In its sample, this clonotype was seen a few times. The gene calls are TRBV7-3 and TRBJ2-1; TRBD1 matches at 9 bases. The J segment lost 8 bases and the V segment lost 6 bases, leaving 11 bases of the junction unmatched. Germline V CDR1 and CDR2: SGHTA, FQGTGA. The CDR3 extends over 15 amino acids. CDR3 nucleotide sequence: TGTGCCAGCAGTTACGCTGGACAGGGGCTGTATGAGCAGTTCTTC. As protein: CASSYAGQGLYEQFF.

The chain is built from TRBV6-1 and TRBJ2-5, with D perhaps TRBD2 (5 bases). This CDR3 region has 15 residues. Germline CDR1 reads MNHNS; CDR2 reads SASEGT. Trimming removed 2 bases at V and 4 bases at J, with 14 bases between. The CDR3 coding sequence is TGTGCCAGCAGTGAACTAGCCCAGTTTACAGAGACCCAGTACTTC. Translating it yields CASSELAQFTETQYF.

Many counts were recorded for this clonotype. The chain joins TRBV11-2 to TRBJ1-6; possible D gene TRBD1, 6 bases. The V and J ends lost 5 bases and 8 bases respectively, with 16 bases between them. Germline assignment: CDR1 SGHAT and CDR2 FQNNGV. This CDR3 comprises 15 residues. The CDR3, as DNA: TGTGCCAGCAGCCCTCGGGGGGCGGCGGATTCACCCCTCCACTTT. Residues: CASSPRGAADSPLHF.

DNA for the CDR3: TGTGCCAGCAGCCAAGAATCAGCTTTTACTGGAAACACCATATATTTT. Its translation: CASSQESAFTGNTIYF. This chain joins TRBV14 and TRBJ1-3, with D hard to call. V was trimmed by 0 bases and J by 2 bases, leaving 11 bases between them. This CDR3 is 16 amino acids long. Germline V gene sequence: CDR1 SGHDN, CDR2 FVKESK.

V is TRBV10-2 and J is TRBJ1-4, with unresolved D. CDR1 WSHSY and CDR2 SAAADI come from the germline V gene. Trimming took 5 bases from V and 7 from J, leaving 14 bases between them. CDR3 size: 14 residues. CDR3 loop: CASSKGAYSEKLFF. CDR3 sequence (DNA): TGCGCCAGCAGTAAGGGCGCCTATTCTGAAAAACTGTTTTTT.

This clonotype was detected only a few times. This chain connects TRBV20-1 to TRBJ1-5; the D is unclear. The CDR3 runs to 13 residues. The V end was cut by 3 bases, the J end by 0 bases, with 6 bases between. Looked up from germline, CDR1 is DFQATT and CDR2 is SNEGSKA (reference sequence). Here the CDR3 DNA reads TGCAGTGCTAGTGTTAATAGCAATCAGCCCCAGCATTTT. Its protein product is CSASVNSNQPQHF.

This clonotype was observed many times. The chain's CDR3 is CAWEGETQYF. DNA for the CDR3: TGTGCCTGGGAAGGGGAGACCCAGTACTTC. V usage is TRBV30 and J usage is TRBJ2-5, with D uncertain. In germline, CDR1 is GTSNPN, CDR2 SVGIG (reference sequence). Trimming stripped 5 bases from V and 5 bases from J, with 6 bases between. This CDR3 has 10 amino acids.

This clonotype was observed a handful of times. V is TRBV6-6 and J is TRBJ1-1; D might be TRBD1 (5 bases). The CDR3 consists of 17 residues. Germline V gene data show CDR1 as MNHNY and CDR2 as SVGAGI (reference sequence). The V and J ends lost 2 bases and 0 bases respectively, with 16 bases between them. Written as DNA, the CDR3 is TGTGCCAGCAGTTACGCACATCGGACACCTATGAACACTGAAGCTTTCTTT. Its translation is CASSYAHRTPMNTEAFF.

This clonotype was recorded at least ten times. This chain joins TRBV3-1 and TRBJ2-3, with D perhaps assigned TRBD1 or TRBD2 (6 bases each). V lost 2 bases and J lost 0, with 9 bases in between. The CDR3 is made up of 15 amino acids. Per the germline V gene, CDR1 is LGHDT and CDR2 is YNNKEL (reference sequence). CDR3 in amino acids: CASSQWGASTDTQYF. DNA for the CDR3: TGTGCCAGCAGCCAATGGGGGGCAAGCACAGATACGCAGTATTTT.

This clonotype was counted once. The chain couples TRBV28 to TRBJ2-5; unclear D gene. Germline values: CDR1 MDHEN, CDR2 SYDVKM. The CDR3 spans 14 residues. V gave up 5 bases and J gave up 1 base, with 11 bases separating them. CDR3 region: CASSAYRFQETQYF. The CDR3 DNA is TGTGCCAGCAGTGCATACCGGTTCCAAGAGACCCAGTACTTC. The full variable domain, rest sourced from reference TRBV28 and TRBJ2-5, is DVKVTQSSRYLVKRTGEKVFLECVQDMDHENMFWYRQDPGLGLRLIYFSYDVKMKEKGDIPEGYSVSREKKERFSLILESASTNQTSMYLCASSAYRFQETQYFGPGTRLLVL.

This clonotype was counted only a few times. The genes are TRBV20-1 and TRBJ2-3; a weak D match, TRBD2 (7 bases). The CDR3 spans 13 residues. V was clipped by 4 bases and J by 3 bases, with 11 bases between them. Germline CDR1 and CDR2: DFQATT and SNEGSKA (reference sequence). The CDR3 is CSANGGRTDTQYF. The CDR3 DNA reads as TGCAGTGCTAACGGGGGGCGGACAGATACGCAGTATTTT.

This clonotype appeared a few times. This chain uses TRBV29-1 with TRBJ1-3, with D unresolved. Trimming stripped 5 bases from V and 0 bases from J, with 11 bases between. Germline V gives CDR1 SQVTM, CDR2 ANQGSEA. The CDR3 is 14 amino acids. The CDR3 sequence: CSVLAGLSGNTIYF. The CDR3 region has the DNA TGCAGCGTTTTGGCAGGACTCTCTGGAAACACCATATATTTT.

Written as DNA, the CDR3 is TGTGCCAGCGAGAAGGGCCCCGGGGGCGAGCAGTACTTC. Its protein product is CASEKGPGGEQYF. V is TRBV2 and J is TRBJ2-7; tentative D call: TRBD2 (6 bases). The germline V and J ends were trimmed by 8 bases and 6 bases, with 17 bases remaining between them. The CDR3 runs to 13 residues. Looked up from germline, CDR1 is SNHLY and CDR2 is FYNNEI.

J is TRBJ2-7 and V is TRBV9; 8 bases fit TRBD1. V trimming: 3 bases; J trimming: 3 bases; junction bases outside the gene matches: 8. Per the germline V gene, CDR1 is SGDLS and CDR2 is YYNGEE. This CDR3 region has 15 residues. The CDR3: CASSASDDRGYEQYF. The CDR3 nucleotides read TGTGCCAGCAGCGCGAGTGACGACAGGGGCTACGAGCAGTACTTC.

This clonotype occurred many times. V is TRBV12-3 or TRBV12-4 and J is TRBJ1-2; maybe TRBD1 (5 bases). Trimming left V 0 bases short and J 8 bases short, with 13 bases between. This CDR3 has 14 residues. The CDR3 DNA follows: TGTGCCAGCAGTTTAGCGGGGGGAGGCCAGGGCTACACCTTC. Amino acids: CASSLAGGGQGYTF.

In its sample, this clonotype was seen many times. This chain joins TRBV10-3 and TRBJ1-1; the D gene is possibly TRBD1 (5 bases). V lost 2 bases to trimming and J lost 0 bases, with 19 bases between them. The germline V gene encodes CDR1 ENHRY and CDR2 SYGVKD. The CDR3 is 18 residues long. The CDR3 here is CAISERPQGVHMNTEAFF. CDR3 bases: TGTGCCATCAGTGAGAGGCCCCAGGGAGTCCACATGAACACTGAAGCTTTCTTT.

The sample holds a few counts of this clonotype. The J gene is TRBJ2-3, the V gene TRBV6-1; D not certain. Trimming took off 4 bases at V and 6 bases at J, with 8 bases between the two ends. CDR1 and CDR2 (germline): MNHNS, SASEGT. The length of the CDR3 is 12 residues. This CDR3 is CASSGAVDTQYF. The CDR3, as DNA: TGTGCCAGCAGTGGAGCCGTTGATACGCAGTATTTT.

The chain uses TRBV7-2 and TRBJ1-1, with D uncertain. The germline V gene has CDR1 SGHTA and CDR2 FQGNSA. V lost 7 bases and J lost 1, with 19 bases in between. The CDR3 length is 16 residues. CDR3 in DNA: TGTGCCAGCACCATTGAATTATGGGCAGGGAACACTGAAGCTTTCTTT. The encoded protein is CASTIELWAGNTEAFF.

This clonotype was observed a handful of times. V is TRBV4-1 and J is TRBJ1-1, with 7 bases identical to TRBD1. CDR1 is MGHRA and CDR2 is YSYEKL in the germline V gene. The V and J ends lost 2 bases and 3 bases, in that order; junction bases with no gene match: 9. This CDR3 is built from 16 residues. The CDR3 is CASSQQPGTEDTEAFF. In DNA, the CDR3 is TGCGCCAGCAGCCAACAACCAGGGACAGAAGACACTGAAGCTTTCTTT.

This clonotype occurred many times. The chain links TRBV3-1 to TRBJ1-1; 7 nucleotides match TRBD1. Trimming took 3 bases from V and 11 from J; bases not matched to a gene: 12. The CDR3 runs 14 residues. Germline assignment: CDR1 LGHDT and CDR2 YNNKEL (reference sequence). The CDR3 region is CASSHQDRADRAFF. Here the CDR3 DNA reads TGTGCCAGCAGCCATCAAGACAGGGCTGATAGGGCTTTCTTT.

The chain carries TRBV9 and TRBJ1-2, with D possibly TRBD1 on 6 matching bases. The V gene lost 4 bases and the J gene lost 3 bases, with 16 bases spanning the gap. Germline CDR1 is SGDLS and CDR2 is YYNGEE. There are 15 residues in the CDR3. The CDR3 nucleotides read TGTGCCAGCAGCCCCCGGACAGCCCCTTACTATGGCTACACCTTC. Amino acid sequence: CASSPRTAPYYGYTF. Filled out from reference TRBV9 and TRBJ1-2, the complete variable domain reads DSGVTQTPKHLITATGQRVTLRCSPRSGDLSVYWYQQSLDQGLQFLIQYYNGEERAKGNILERFSAQQFPDLHSELNLSSLELGDSALYFCASSPRTAPYYGYTFGSGTRLTVV.

This clonotype was seen ten or more times. The V and J genes are TRBV20-1 and TRBJ2-7; perhaps D is TRBD1 or TRBD2 (6 bases each). The CDR3 runs to 14 residues. CDR1 and CDR2 (germline): DFQATT, SNEGSKA (reference sequence). The germline V and J ends were trimmed by 6 bases and 1 base, with 16 bases remaining between them. CDR3 in amino acids: CSAQTRGPSYEQYF. CDR3 in DNA: TGCAGTGCCCAAACCCGGGGGCCGTCCTACGAGCAGTACTTC.

The rearrangement links TRBV12-3 or TRBV12-4 to TRBJ2-2; the D gene is possibly TRBD2 (6 bases). V lost 5 bases to trimming and J lost 4 bases, with 17 bases between them. The CDR3 contains 16 residues. DNA of the CDR3: TGTGCCAGCAGTGAAGAAGCGGGTTTGGGCACCGGGGAGCTGTTTTTT. It is translated as CASSEEAGLGTGELFF.

V and J are TRBV6-2 or TRBV6-3 and TRBJ1-5; no definite D call. CDR3 length: 14 amino acids. Trimming took 4 bases from V and 0 from J, leaving 7 bases between them. Per germline, CDR1 MNHEY and CDR2 SVGEGT. CDR3 in amino acids: CASSSTYSNQPQHF. The CDR3 DNA is TGTGCCAGCAGTTCAACCTATAGCAATCAGCCCCAGCATTTT.

This clonotype was seen more than once but under ten times. V usage is TRBV7-8 and J usage is TRBJ2-5; the match to TRBD2 covers 11 bases. Trimming cost V 3 bases and J 0 bases; bases outside gene matches: 3. Germline V gene sequence: CDR1 SGHVS, CDR2 FQNEAQ. This CDR3 is built from 16 residues. The CDR3 DNA follows: TGTGCCAGCAGCTTGGGGACTAGCGGAGACCAAGAGACCCAGTACTTC. Translated, it gives CASSLGTSGDQETQYF.

This clonotype has only a few counts. V usage is TRBV7-9 and J usage is TRBJ1-5; D remains unclear. Trimming took 0 bases from V and 6 from J, leaving 6 bases between them. Germline V gene data show CDR1 as SEHNR and CDR2 as FQNEAQ (reference sequence). This CDR3 contains 13 residues. In nucleotides, the CDR3 is TGTGCCAGCAGCTTAGCTCACGGTCAGCCCCAGCATTTT. The encoded protein is CASSLAHGQPQHF.

The chain has TRBV20-1 and TRBJ2-7; 9 bases map to TRBD1. The junction had 10 bases not matched to a gene; V was cut back by 1 base and J by 3 bases. Germline CDR1 DFQATT, CDR2 SNEGSKA (reference sequence). The CDR3 totals 16 residues. In DNA form, the CDR3 reads TGCAGTGCTAGAGTCTATACCGGGACAGGGCTCTACGAGCAGTACTTC. Encoded protein: CSARVYTGTGLYEQYF.

This sequence joins TRBV19 and TRBJ2-5; TRBD1 might be the D (7 bases). In germline, CDR1 is LNHDA, CDR2 SQIVND (reference sequence). The CDR3 loop spans 15 amino acids. Trimming shortened V by 4 bases and J by 5 bases, and 17 bases separated the two germline ends. CDR3 DNA: TGTGCCAGTAGTACCCTGACAGGGAGGCTGGAGACCCAGTACTTC. Encoded protein: CASSTLTGRLETQYF.

This chain links TRBV6-2 or TRBV6-3 with TRBJ1-4; 8 positions agree with TRBD1. Germline-derived CDR1 and CDR2 are MNHEY and SVGEGT. This CDR3 is built from 15 residues. With V trimmed by 5 bases and J by 6 bases, 8 bases remained unmatched. In DNA form, the CDR3 reads TGTGCCAGCAGTCAGACAGGGGAGGGCGATGAAAAACTGTTTTTT. Translating gives CASSQTGEGDEKLFF.